The sequence of this T cell receptor beta chain was determined in a study of cytomegalovirus exposure and HLA in healthy donors. The PCR was carried out with 60 Vbeta primers and 13 Jbeta primers. Some clones are missing from TCRdb's copy, which holds only in-frame ones; the method was immunoSEQ multiplex PCR. The sample consists of fewer than 200,000 clones, about four fifths of them appearing once. This TCR was sampled from a woman aged 25 to 39 in good health and CMV-seropositive. Sequencing was carried out using PBMCs.

CDR3 region: CASLTSGETPYEQYF. The CDR3 coding sequence is TGTGCCAGCCTGACAAGCGGGGAGACCCCCTACGAGCAGTACTTC. V is TRBV19 and J is TRBJ2-7, with 7 nucleotides matching TRBD2. The CDR3 is made up of 15 amino acids. The V gene's germline CDR1 is LNHDA and CDR2 SQIVND (reference sequence). V shed 9 bases, J shed 2 bases, and the junction held 13 bases outside the gene matches.